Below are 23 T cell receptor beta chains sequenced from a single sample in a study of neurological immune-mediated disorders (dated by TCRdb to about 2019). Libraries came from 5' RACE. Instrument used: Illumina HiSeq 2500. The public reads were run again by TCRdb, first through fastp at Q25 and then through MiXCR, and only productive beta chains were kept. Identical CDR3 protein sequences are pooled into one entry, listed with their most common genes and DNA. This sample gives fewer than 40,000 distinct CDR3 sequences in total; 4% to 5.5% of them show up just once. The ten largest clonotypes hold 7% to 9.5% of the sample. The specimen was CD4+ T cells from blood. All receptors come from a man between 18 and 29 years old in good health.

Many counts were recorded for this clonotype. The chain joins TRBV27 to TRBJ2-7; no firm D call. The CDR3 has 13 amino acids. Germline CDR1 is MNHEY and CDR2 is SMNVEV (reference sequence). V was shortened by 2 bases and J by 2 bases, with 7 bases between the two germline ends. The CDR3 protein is CASSLSATYEQYF. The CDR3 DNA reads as TGTGCCAGCAGTTTAAGTGCAACCTACGAGCAGTACTTC.

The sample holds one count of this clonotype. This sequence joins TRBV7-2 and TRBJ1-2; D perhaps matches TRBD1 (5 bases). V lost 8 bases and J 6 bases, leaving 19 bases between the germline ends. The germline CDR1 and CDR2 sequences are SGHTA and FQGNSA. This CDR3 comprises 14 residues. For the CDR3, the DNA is TGTGCCAGCTGGGCGGGACTCCTCCGGGATGGCTACACCTTC. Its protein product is CASWAGLLRDGYTF. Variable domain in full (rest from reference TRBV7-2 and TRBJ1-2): GAGVSQSPSNKVTEKGKDVELRCDPISGHTALYWYRQSLGQGLEFLIYFQGNSAPDKSGLPSDRFSAERTGGSVSTLTIQRTQQEDSAVYLCASWAGLLRDGYTFGSGTRLTVV.

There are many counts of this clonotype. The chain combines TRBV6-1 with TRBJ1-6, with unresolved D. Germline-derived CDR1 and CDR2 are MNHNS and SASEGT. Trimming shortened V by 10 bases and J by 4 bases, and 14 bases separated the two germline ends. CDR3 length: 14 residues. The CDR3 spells CATSLLSYNSPLHF. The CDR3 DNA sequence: TGTGCCACCTCCCTTCTCTCTTATAATTCACCCCTCCACTTT.

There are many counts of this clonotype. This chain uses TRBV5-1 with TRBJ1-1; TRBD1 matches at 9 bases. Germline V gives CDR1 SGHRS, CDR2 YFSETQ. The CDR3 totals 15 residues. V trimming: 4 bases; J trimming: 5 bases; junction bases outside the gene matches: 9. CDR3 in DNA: TGCGCCAGCAGCACGACGAGACAGGGGGGGACTGAAGCTTTCTTT. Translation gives CASSTTRQGGTEAFF.

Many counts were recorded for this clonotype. The CDR3 loop is CAWPALGDSLEKLFF. The CDR3 coding sequence is TGTGCCTGGCCGGCTCTGGGAGATTCTCTTGAAAAACTGTTTTTT. This rearrangement joins TRBV30 to TRBJ1-4; D unresolved. Deletions cut 5 bases from V and 7 bases from J, with 20 bases between. The germline V gene encodes CDR1 GTSNPN and CDR2 SVGIG (reference sequence). CDR3 length equals 15 residues.

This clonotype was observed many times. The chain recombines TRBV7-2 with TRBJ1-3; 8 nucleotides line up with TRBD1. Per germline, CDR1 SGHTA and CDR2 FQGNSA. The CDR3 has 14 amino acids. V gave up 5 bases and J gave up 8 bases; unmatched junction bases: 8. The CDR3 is CASSPWTGFDTIYF. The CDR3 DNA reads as TGTGCCAGCAGCCCCTGGACAGGGTTCGACACCATATATTTT.

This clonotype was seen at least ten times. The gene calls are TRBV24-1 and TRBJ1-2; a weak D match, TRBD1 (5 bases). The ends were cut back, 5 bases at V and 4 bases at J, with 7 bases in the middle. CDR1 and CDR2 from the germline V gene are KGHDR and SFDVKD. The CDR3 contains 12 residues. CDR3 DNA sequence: TGTGCCACCAGTGGTACAGGCTATGGCTACACCTTC. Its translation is CATSGTGYGYTF.

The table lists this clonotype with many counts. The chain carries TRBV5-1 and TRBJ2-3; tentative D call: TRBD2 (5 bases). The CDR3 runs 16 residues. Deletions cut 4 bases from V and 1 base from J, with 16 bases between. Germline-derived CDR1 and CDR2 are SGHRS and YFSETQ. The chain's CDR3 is CASSPWKSGRTDTQYF. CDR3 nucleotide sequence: TGCGCCAGCAGCCCCTGGAAGAGCGGACGCACAGATACGCAGTATTTT.

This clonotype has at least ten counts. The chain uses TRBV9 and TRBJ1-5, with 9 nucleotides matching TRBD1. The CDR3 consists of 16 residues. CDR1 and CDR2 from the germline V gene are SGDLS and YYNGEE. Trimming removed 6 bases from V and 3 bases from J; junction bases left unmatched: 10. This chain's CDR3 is CASINTGTGSNQPQHF. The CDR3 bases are TGTGCCAGCATCAACACCGGGACAGGGTCCAATCAGCCCCAGCATTTT.

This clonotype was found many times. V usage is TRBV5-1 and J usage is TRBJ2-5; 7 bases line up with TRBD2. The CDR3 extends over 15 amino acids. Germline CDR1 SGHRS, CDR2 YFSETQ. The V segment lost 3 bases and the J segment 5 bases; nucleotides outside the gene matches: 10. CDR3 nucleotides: TGCGCCAGCAGCTGGACGGCGACTAGCAGGGAGACCCAGTACTTC. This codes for CASSWTATSRETQYF.

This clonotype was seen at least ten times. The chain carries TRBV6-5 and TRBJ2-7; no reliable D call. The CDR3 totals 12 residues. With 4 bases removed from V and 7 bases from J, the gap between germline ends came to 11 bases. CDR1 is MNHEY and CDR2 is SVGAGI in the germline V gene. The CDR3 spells CASSSTAGEQYF. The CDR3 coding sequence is TGTGCCAGCAGTTCCACAGCTGGGGAGCAGTACTTC.

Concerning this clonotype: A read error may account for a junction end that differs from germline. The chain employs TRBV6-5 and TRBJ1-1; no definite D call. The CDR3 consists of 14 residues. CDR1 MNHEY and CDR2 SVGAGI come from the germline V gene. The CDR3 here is CANSYGHPNTEAFF. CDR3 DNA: TGTGCCAACAGTTACGGGCACCCGAACACTGAAGCTTTCTTT.

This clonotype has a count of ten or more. The CDR3 bases are TGCGCCAGCCGCCAGTTGGGACTAGCGGGGACAGATACGCAGTATTTT. This sequence encodes CASRQLGLAGTDTQYF. The V call is TRBV5-1, the J call TRBJ2-3, with 13 bases lining up with TRBD2. This CDR3 comprises 16 residues. Per the germline V gene, CDR1 is SGHRS and CDR2 is YFSETQ. Germline trimming cut 7 bases from V and 3 bases from J; bases unmatched to any gene: 8.

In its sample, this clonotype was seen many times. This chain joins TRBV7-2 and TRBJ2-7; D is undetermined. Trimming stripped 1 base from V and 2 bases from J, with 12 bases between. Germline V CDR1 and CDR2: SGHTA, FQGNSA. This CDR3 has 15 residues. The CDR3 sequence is CASSLESSIAYEQYF. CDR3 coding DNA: TGTGCCAGCAGCTTAGAGAGTTCCATAGCCTACGAGCAGTACTTC. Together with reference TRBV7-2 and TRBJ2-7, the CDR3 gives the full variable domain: GAGVSQSPSNKVTEKGKDVELRCDPISGHTALYWYRQSLGQGLEFLIYFQGNSAPDKSGLPSDRFSAERTGGSVSTLTIQRTQQEDSAVYLCASSLESSIAYEQYFGPGTRLTVT.

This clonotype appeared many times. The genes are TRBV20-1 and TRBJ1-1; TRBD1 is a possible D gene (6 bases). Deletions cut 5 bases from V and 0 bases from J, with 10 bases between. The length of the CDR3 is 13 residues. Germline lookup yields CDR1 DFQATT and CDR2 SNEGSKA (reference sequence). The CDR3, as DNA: TGCAGTGCTGGACAGCCTTTGAACACTGAAGCTTTCTTT. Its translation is CSAGQPLNTEAFF.

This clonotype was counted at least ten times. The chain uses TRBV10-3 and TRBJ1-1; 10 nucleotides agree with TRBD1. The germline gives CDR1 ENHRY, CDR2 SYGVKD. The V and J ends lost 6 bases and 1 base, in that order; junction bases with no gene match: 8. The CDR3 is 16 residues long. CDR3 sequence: CAIRGQGRIGNTEAFF. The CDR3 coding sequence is TGTGCCATCAGGGGACAGGGGCGGATTGGGAACACTGAAGCTTTCTTT.

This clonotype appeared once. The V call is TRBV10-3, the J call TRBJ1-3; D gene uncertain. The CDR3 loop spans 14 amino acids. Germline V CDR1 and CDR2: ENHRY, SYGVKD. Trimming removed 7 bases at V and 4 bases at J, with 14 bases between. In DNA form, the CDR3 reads TGTGCCATCAATACGGAGGTCTCCGGAAACACCATATATTTT. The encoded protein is CAINTEVSGNTIYF.

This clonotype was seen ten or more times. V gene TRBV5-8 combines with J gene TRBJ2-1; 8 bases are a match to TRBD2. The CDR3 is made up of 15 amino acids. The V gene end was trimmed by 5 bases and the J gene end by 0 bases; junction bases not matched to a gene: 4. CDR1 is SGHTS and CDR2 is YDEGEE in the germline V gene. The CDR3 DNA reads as TGTGCCAGCAGTTTTAGCGGGGCCTCCTACAATGAGCAGTTCTTC. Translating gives CASSFSGASYNEQFF.

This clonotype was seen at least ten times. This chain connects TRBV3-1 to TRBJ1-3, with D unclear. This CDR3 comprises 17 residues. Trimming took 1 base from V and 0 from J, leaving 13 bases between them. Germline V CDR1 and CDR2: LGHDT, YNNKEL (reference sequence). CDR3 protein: CASSQAQIWNSGNTIYF. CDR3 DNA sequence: TGTGCCAGCAGCCAAGCACAAATATGGAACTCTGGAAACACCATATATTTT.

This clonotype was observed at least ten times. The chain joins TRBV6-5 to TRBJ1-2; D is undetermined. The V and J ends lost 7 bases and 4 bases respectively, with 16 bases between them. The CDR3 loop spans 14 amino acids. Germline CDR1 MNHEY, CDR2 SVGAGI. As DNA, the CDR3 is TGTGCCAGCACCCTAGGTCGGGGAACCTATGGCTACACCTTC. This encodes CASTLGRGTYGYTF.

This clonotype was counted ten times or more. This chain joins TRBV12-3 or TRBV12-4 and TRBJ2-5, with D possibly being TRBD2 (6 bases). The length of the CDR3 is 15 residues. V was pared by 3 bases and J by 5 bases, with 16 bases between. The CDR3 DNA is TGTGCCAGCAGTTTGGGGACTGGCGGAGTCGAGACCCAGTACTTC. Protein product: CASSLGTGGVETQYF.

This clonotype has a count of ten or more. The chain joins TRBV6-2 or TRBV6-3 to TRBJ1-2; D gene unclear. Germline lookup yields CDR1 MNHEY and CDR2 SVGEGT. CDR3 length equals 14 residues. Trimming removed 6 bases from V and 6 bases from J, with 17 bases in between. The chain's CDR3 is CASSRPPAGDGYTF. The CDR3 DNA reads TGTGCCAGCAGCAGACCCCCCGCGGGAGATGGCTACACCTTC.

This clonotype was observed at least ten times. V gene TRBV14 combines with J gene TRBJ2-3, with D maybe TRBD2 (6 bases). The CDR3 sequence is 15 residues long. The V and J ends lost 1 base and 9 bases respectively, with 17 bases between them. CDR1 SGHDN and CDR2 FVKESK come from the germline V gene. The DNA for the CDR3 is TGTGCCAGCAGCCAAGTTCAACTAGCCGGGGGAACGCAGTATTTT. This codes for CASSQVQLAGGTQYF.